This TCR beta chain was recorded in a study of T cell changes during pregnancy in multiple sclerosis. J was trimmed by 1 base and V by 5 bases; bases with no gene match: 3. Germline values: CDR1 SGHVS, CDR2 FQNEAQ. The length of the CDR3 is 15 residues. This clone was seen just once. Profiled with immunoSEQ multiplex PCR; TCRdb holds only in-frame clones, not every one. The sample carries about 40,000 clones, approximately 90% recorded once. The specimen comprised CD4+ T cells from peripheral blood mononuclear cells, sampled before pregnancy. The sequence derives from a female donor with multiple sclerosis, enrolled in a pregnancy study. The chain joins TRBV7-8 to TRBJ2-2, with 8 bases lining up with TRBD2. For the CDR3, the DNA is TGTGCCAGCAGCATCAGCGGGGGGAACACCGGGGAGCTGTTTTTT. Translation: CASSISGGNTGELFF.